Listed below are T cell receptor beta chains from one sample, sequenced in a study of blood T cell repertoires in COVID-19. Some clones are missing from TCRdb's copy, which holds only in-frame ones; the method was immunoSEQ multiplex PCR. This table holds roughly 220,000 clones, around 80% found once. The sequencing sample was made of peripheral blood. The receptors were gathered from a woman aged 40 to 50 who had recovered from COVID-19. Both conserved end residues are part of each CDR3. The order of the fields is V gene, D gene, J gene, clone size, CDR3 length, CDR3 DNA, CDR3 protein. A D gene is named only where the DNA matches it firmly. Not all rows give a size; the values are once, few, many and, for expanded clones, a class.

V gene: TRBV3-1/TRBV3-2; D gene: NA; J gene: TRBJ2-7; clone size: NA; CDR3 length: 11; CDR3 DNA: TGTGCCAGCAGCCAAGGGGCCGAGCAGTACTTC; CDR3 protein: CASSQGAEQYF
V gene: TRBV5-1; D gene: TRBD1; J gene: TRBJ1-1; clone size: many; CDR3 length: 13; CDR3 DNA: TGCGCCAGCAGCGGCGGACAGGCCACTGAAGCTTTCTTT; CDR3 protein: CASSGGQATEAFF
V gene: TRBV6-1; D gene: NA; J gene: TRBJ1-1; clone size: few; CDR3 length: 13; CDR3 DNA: TGTGCCAGCAGTGAACATCGGGACACTGAAGCTTTCTTT; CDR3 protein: CASSEHRDTEAFF
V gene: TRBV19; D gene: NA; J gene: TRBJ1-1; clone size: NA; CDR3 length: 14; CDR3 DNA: TGTGCCAGTAGTATAGTAACCACGGGGACTGAAGCTTTCTTT; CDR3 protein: CASSIVTTGTEAFF
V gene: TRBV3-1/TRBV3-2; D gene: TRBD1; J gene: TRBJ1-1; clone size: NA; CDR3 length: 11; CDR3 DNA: TGTGCCAGCAGCCACACAGGGGCTGCTTTCTTT; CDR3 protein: CASSHTGAAFF
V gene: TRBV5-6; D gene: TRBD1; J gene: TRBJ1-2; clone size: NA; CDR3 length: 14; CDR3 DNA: TGTGCCAGCAGCAGGAGTGAGGGGGCGGGTGGCTACACCTTC; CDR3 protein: CASSRSEGAGGYTF
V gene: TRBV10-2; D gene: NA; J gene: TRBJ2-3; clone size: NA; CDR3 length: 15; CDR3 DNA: TGCGCCAGCAGTGGGGGGCAGGGTTTCACAGATACGCAGTATTTT; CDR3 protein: CASSGGQGFTDTQYF
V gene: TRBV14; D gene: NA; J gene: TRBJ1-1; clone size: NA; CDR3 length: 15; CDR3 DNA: TGTGCCAGCAGCCCACAAGGGGTCATGAACACTGAAGCTTTCTTT; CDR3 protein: CASSPQGVMNTEAFF
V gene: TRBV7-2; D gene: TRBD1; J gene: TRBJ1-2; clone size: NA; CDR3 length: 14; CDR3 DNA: TGTGCCAGCAGCTCGGGACAGGGTAATAGCGGCTACACCTTC; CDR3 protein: CASSSGQGNSGYTF
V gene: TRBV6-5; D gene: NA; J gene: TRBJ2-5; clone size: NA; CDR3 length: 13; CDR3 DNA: TGTGCCAGCAGTTACGAGGGTGTAGAGACCCAGTACTTC; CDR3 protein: CASSYEGVETQYF
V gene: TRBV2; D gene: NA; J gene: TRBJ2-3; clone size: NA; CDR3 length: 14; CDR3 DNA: TGTGCCAGCACCCCGTTTAATGAGGCAGATACGCAGTATTTT; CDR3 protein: CASTPFNEADTQYF
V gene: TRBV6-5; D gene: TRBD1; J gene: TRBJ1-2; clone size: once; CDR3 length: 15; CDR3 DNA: TGTGCCAGCAGGCCCTATGGACAGGGGGCTCGTGGCTACACCTTC; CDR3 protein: CASRPYGQGARGYTF
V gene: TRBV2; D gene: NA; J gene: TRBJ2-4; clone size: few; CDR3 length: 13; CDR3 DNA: TGTGCCAGCAGCGAAAGGGACTGGTACATTCAGTACTTC; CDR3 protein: CASSERDWYIQYF
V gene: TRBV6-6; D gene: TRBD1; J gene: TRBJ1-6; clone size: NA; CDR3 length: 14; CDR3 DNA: TGTGCCAGCAAAACCGGGACAGGGAATTCACCCCTCCACTTT; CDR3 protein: CASKTGTGNSPLHF
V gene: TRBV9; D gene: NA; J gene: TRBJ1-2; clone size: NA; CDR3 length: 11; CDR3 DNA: TGTGCCAGCAGCGTAGGAAGCGACTACACCTTC; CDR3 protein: CASSVGSDYTF
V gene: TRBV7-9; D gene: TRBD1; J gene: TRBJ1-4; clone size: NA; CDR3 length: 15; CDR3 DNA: TGTGCCAGCAGCTCGCCGGGACAGGGAATCGATAGACTGTTTTTT; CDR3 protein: CASSSPGQGIDRLFF
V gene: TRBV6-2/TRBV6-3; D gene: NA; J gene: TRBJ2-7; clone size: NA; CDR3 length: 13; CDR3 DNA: TGTGCCAGCAGTTGGGTCGGGGACTACGAGCAGTACTTC; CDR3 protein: CASSWVGDYEQYF
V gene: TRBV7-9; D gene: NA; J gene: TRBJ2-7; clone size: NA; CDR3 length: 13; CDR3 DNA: TGTGCCAGCAGCTTTTCCAGTTCCTACGAGCAGTACTTC; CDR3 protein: CASSFSSSYEQYF
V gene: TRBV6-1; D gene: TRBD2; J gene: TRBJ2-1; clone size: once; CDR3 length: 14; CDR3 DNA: TGTGCCAGCGGGACTAGCGGGGGCTACAATGAGCAGTTCTTC; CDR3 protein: CASGTSGGYNEQFF
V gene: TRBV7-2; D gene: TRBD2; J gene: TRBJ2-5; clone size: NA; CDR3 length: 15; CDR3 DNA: TGTGCCAGCAGCTTAGCCAGCGGGGCTGGGCAGACCCAGTACTTC; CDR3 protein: CASSLASGAGQTQYF
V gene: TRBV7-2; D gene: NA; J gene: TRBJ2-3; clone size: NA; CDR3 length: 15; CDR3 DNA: TGTGCCAGCAGCTTAGCGGGGCAAAGCACAGATACGCAGTATTTT; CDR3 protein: CASSLAGQSTDTQYF
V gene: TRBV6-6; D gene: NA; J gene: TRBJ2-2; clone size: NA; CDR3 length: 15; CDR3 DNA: TGTGCCAGCAGTGGGCTACACAATCACACCGGGGAGCTGTTTTTT; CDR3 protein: CASSGLHNHTGELFF
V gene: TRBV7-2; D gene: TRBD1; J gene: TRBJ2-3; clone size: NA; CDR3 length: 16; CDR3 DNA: TGTGCCAGCAGCTTAGCGGGGACAGGGGTTCAAGATACGCAGTATTTT; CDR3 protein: CASSLAGTGVQDTQYF
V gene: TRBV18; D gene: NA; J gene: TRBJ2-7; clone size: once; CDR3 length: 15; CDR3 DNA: TGTGCCAGCTCTCCTGGGGTGGGAGCCTCCTACGAGCAGTACTTC; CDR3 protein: CASSPGVGASYEQYF
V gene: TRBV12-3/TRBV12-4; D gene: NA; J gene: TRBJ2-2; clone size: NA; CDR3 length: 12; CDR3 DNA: TGTGCCAGCCATTTTAGTGCCGGGGAGCTGTTTTTT; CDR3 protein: CASHFSAGELFF
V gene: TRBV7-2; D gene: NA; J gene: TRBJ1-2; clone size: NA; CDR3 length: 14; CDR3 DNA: TGTGCCAGCAGCTTCCTTGACAGGCTCTATGGCTACACCTTC; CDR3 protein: CASSFLDRLYGYTF
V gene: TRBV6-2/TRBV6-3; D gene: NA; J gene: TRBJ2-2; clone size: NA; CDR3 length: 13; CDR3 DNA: TGTGCCAGCAGTCCCATGAACACCGGGGAGCTGTTTTTT; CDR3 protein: CASSPMNTGELFF
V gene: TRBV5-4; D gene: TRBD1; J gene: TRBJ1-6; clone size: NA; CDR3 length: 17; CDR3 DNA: TGTGCCAGCAGCTTGGGTCGAGGGGGCGAGCATAATTCACCCCTCCACTTT; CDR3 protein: CASSLGRGGEHNSPLHF
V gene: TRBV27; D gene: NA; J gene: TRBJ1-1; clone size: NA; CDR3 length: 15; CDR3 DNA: TGTGCCAGCAGCCGCACACAGCGGGGTTACACTGAAGCTTTCTTT; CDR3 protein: CASSRTQRGYTEAFF
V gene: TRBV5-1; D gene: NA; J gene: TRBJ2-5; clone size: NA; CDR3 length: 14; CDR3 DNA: TGCGCCACCTCGGCGGGACCCGGACAAGAGACCCAGTACTTC; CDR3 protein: CATSAGPGQETQYF
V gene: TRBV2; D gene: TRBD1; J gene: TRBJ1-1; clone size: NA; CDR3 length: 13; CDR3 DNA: TGTGCCAGCAAAGGGACAGGGGACCCTGAAGCTTTCTTT; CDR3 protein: CASKGTGDPEAFF
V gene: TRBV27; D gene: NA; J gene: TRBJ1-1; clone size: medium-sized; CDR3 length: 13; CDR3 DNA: TGTGCCAGCAGTCCAATCTCGGGGTCCCGAGCTTTCTTT; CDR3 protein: CASSPISGSRAFF
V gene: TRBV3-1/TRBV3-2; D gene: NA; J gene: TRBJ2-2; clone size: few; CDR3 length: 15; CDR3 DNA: TGTGCCAGCAGCTCTACCAGGGAGAACACCGGGGAGCTGTTTTTT; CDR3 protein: CASSSTRENTGELFF
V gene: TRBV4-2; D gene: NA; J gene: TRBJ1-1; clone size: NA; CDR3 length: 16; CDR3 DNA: TGTGCCAGCAGCCAAGGTCCACAGGTAACGAACACTGAAGCTTTCTTT; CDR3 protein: CASSQGPQVTNTEAFF
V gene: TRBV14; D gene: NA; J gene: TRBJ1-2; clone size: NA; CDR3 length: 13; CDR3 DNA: TGTGCCAGCAGCCAGTGGCTGTCGAATGGCTACACCTTC; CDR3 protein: CASSQWLSNGYTF
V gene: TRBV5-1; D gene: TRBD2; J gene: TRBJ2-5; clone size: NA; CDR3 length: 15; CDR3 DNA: TGCGCCAGCAGCGAGCGGGGGGGCGCCCAAGAGACCCAGTACTTC; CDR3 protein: CASSERGGAQETQYF
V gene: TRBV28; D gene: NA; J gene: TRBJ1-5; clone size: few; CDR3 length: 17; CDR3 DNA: TGTGCCAGCAGTCCCCTGCTAACAGGGAGTTTTAATCAGCCCCAGCATTTT; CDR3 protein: CASSPLLTGSFNQPQHF
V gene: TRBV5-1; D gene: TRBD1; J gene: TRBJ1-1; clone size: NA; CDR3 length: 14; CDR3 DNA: TGCGCCAGCAGAACCTTTACAGGGGACACTGAAGCTTTCTTT; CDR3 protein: CASRTFTGDTEAFF
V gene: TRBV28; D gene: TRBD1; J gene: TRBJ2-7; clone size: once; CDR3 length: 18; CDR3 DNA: TGTGCCAGCAGTCCTTCATCCCCCGGACAGGGTAAGGGGTACGAGCAGTACTTC; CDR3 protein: CASSPSSPGQGKGYEQYF
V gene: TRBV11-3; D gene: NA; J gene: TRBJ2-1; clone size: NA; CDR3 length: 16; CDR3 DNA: TGTGCCAGCAGCTTAGGTACTGTTTCGCTGGAGAATGAGCAGTTCTTC; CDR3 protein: CASSLGTVSLENEQFF
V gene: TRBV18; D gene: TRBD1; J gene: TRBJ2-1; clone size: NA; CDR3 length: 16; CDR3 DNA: TGTGCCAGCTCACCACAACAGGGGGATTCCTACAATGAGCAGTTCTTC; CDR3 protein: CASSPQQGDSYNEQFF
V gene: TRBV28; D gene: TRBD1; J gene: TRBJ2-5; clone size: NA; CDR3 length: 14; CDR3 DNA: TGTGCCAGCAGCGTAGGGACAGGGGCAGAGACCCAGTACTTC; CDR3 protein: CASSVGTGAETQYF
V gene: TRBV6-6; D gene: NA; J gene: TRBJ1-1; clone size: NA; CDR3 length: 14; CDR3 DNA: TGTGCCAGCAGTTCGTGGAGTCAGAACACTGAAGCTTTCTTT; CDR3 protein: CASSSWSQNTEAFF
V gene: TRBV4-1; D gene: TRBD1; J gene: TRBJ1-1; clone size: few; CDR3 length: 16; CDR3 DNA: TGCGCCAGCAGCCAAGGATCCGGGACAGAGAACACTGAAGCTTTCTTT; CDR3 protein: CASSQGSGTENTEAFF
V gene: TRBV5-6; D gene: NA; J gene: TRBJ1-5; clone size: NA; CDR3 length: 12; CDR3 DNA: TGTGCCAGCAGCTTGTATGGGAGGCCCCAGCATTTT; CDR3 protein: CASSLYGRPQHF
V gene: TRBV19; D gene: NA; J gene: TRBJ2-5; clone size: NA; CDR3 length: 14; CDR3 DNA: TGTGCCAGTAGTATCCCCGCCTATCAAGAGACCCAGTACTTC; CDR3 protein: CASSIPAYQETQYF
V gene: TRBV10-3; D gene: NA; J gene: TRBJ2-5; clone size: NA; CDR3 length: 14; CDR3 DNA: TGTGCCATCAGTGAGACAGGGATTAGGGAGACCCAGTACTTC; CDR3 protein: CAISETGIRETQYF
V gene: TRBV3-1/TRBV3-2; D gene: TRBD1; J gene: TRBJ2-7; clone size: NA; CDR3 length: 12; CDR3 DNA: TGTGCCAGCAGCCAAGGGAACAGGGGAAAGTACTTC; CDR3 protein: CASSQGNRGKYF
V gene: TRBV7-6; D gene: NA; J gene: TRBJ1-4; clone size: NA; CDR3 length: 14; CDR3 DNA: TGTGCCAGCAGCCCGGGGACAACTAATGAAAAACTGTTTTTT; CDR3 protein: CASSPGTTNEKLFF
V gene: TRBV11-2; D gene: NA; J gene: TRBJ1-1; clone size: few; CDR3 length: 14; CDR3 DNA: TGTGCCAGCACCATATCGACAGTGAACACTGAAGCTTTCTTT; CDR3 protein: CASTISTVNTEAFF
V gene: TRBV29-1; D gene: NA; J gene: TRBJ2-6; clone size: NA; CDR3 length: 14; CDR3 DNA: TGCAGCGTTGGGACAGACTCTGGGGCCAACGTCCTGACTTTC; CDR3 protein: CSVGTDSGANVLTF
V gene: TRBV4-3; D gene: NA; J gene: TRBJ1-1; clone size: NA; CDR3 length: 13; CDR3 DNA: TGCGCCAGCAGCCCACACACAGGATTGAAAGCTTTCTTT; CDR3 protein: CASSPHTGLKAFF
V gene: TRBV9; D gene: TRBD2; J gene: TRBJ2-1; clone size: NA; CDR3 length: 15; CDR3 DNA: TGTGCCAGCAGCGTTGGCGGGGGGCGAGACAATGAGCAGTTCTTC; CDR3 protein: CASSVGGGRDNEQFF
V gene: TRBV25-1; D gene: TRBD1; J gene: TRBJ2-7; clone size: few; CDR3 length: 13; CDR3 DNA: TGTGCCAGCAGTCCCCGGACAGGGTACGAGCAGTACTTC; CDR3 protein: CASSPRTGYEQYF
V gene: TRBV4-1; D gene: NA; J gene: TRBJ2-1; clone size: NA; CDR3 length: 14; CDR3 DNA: TGCGCCAGCAGCCAAGACAGGGGATACAATGAGCAGTTCTTC; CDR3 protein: CASSQDRGYNEQFF